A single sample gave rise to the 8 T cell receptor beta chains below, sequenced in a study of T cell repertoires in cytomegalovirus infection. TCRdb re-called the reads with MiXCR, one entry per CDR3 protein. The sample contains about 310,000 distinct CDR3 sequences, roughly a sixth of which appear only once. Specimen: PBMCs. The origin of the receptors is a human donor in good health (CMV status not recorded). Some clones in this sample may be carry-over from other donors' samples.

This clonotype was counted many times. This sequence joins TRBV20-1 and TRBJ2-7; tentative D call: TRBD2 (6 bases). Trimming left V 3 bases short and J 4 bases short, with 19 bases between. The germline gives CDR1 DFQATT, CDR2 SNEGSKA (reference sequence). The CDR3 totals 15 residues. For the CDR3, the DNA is TGCAGTGCTAGTCCCCTAGCGAACGGTGTTTACGAGCAGTACTTC. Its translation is CSASPLANGVYEQYF.

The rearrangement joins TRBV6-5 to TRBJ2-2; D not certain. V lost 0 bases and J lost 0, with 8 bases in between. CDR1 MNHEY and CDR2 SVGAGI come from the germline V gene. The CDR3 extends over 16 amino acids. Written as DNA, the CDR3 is TGTGCCAGCAGTTACTCGTACCAGACGAACACCGGGGAGCTGTTTTTT. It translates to CASSYSYQTNTGELFF.

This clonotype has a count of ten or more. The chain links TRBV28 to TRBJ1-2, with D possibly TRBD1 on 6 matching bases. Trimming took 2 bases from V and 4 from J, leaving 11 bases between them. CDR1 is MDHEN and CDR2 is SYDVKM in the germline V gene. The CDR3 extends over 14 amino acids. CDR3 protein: CASSLQQGGYGYTF. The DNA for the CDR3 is TGTGCCAGCAGTTTACAACAGGGTGGCTATGGCTACACCTTC.

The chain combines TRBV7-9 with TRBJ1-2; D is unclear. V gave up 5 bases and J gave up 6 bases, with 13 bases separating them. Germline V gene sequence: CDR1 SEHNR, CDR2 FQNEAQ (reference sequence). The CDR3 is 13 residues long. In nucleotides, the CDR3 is TGTGCCAGCAGCAGCCGAAATCAGGATGGCTACACCTTC. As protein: CASSSRNQDGYTF.

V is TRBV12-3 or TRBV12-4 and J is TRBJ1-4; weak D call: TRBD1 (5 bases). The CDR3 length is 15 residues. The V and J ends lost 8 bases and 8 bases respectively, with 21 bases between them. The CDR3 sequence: CASGDQGASWEKLFF. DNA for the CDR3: TGTGCCAGCGGGGACCAGGGCGCCTCGTGGGAAAAACTGTTTTTT.

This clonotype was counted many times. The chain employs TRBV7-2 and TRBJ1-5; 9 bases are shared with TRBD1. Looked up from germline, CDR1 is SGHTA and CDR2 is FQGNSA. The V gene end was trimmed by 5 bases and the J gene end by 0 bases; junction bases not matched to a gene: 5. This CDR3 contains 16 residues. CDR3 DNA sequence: TGTGCCAGCAGCCCTGGGACAGGGCTTAGCAATCAGCCCCAGCATTTT. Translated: CASSPGTGLSNQPQHF.

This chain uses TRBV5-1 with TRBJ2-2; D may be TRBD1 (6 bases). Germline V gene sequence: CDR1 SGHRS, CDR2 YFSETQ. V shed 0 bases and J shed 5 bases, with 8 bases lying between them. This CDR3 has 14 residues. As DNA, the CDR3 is TGCGCCAGCAGCTTGGAGGGGGTGACCGGGGAGCTGTTTTTT. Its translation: CASSLEGVTGELFF.

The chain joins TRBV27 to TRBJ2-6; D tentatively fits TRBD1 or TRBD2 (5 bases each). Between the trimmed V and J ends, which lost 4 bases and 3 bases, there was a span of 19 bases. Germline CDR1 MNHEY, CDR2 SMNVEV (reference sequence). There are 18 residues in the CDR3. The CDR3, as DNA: TGTGCCAGCAGTTCTCGGACAAGAGGGTGTAGTGGGGCCAACGTCCTGACTTTC. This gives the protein CASSSRTRGCSGANVLTF.